The 12 T cell receptor beta chains below all came from one sample that was sequenced in a study of T cell changes during pregnancy in multiple sclerosis. TCRdb's table, derived via immunoSEQ multiplex PCR, lists solely in-frame clones and lacks some. The sample consists of about 38,000 clones, roughly 91% of them appearing once. Here the sequenced sample was CD8+ T cells from peripheral blood mononuclear cells, taken in the second trimester of pregnancy. These receptors originate from a female donor with multiple sclerosis, enrolled in a pregnancy study.

The CDR3 DNA reads TGTGCCAGCGGGTTCGGGAATGGCTACACCTTC. It is translated as CASGFGNGYTF. The rearrangement joins TRBV6-1 to TRBJ1-2; no definite D call. Between the trimmed V and J ends, which lost 8 bases and 6 bases, there was a span of 10 bases. The germline V gene encodes CDR1 MNHNS and CDR2 SASEGT. This CDR3 has 11 residues.

The V and J genes are TRBV5-1 and TRBJ1-1; D perhaps matches TRBD1 (5 bases). V was pared by 1 base and J by 6 bases, with 10 bases between. This CDR3 is 13 amino acids long. CDR1 is SGHRS and CDR2 is YFSETQ in the germline V gene. This CDR3 is CASSLQGWAEAFF. The CDR3 DNA follows: TGCGCCAGCAGCTTGCAGGGCTGGGCTGAAGCTTTCTTT.

V is TRBV30 and J is TRBJ2-7, with a possible D match to TRBD2 (5 bases). V lost 2 bases to trimming and J lost 7 bases, with 12 bases between them. The germline gives CDR1 GTSNPN, CDR2 SVGIG (reference sequence). The CDR3 extends over 12 amino acids. CDR3 nucleotide sequence: TGTGCCTGGAGTCTCTATGGGGAGGAGCAGTACTTC. Protein product: CAWSLYGEEQYF.

The J gene is TRBJ1-5, the V gene TRBV6-5, with 8 bases matching TRBD1. CDR3 size: 15 residues. Trimming at V came to 4 bases and at J to 4 bases, leaving 6 bases not matched to a gene. The V gene's germline CDR1 is MNHEY and CDR2 SVGAGI. The CDR3 protein is CASSSATGENQPQHF. Here the CDR3 DNA reads TGTGCCAGCAGTTCCGCGACAGGGGAGAATCAGCCCCAGCATTTT.

The chain recombines TRBV27 with TRBJ2-7, with a possible D match to TRBD2 (5 bases). The CDR3 contains 16 residues. V shed 3 bases and J shed 3 bases, with 18 bases lying between them. Germline loops: CDR1 MNHEY, CDR2 SMNVEV (reference sequence). CDR3: CASSFSGKSGRYEQYF. The CDR3 nucleotides read TGTGCCAGCAGTTTTTCGGGGAAAAGCGGCCGCTACGAGCAGTACTTC.

This clone is medium-sized. CDR3 nucleotides: TGTGCCAGCAGTGAAAGGACTAGCGGGAGTGAGACCCAGTACTTC. It encodes CASSERTSGSETQYF. The V gene is TRBV6-1, the J gene TRBJ2-5; TRBD2 agrees at 13 bases. The J segment lost 5 bases and the V segment lost 2 bases, leaving 2 bases of the junction unmatched. CDR1 and CDR2 (germline): MNHNS, SASEGT. This CDR3 has 15 residues.

The table lists this clone with a count of one. J is TRBJ1-1 and V is TRBV9; 8 positions agree with TRBD1. Germline assignment: CDR1 SGDLS and CDR2 YYNGEE. J lost 8 bases, V lost 2 bases, and 8 bases had no gene match. The CDR3 runs to 14 residues. The CDR3: CASSVADRAVEAFF. The CDR3 coding sequence is TGTGCCAGCAGCGTGGCGGACAGGGCTGTCGAAGCTTTCTTT.

This chain connects TRBV4-1 to TRBJ2-3, with a possible D match to TRBD2 (6 bases). Germline CDR1 is MGHRA and CDR2 is YSYEKL. Deletions cut 0 bases from V and 0 bases from J, with 10 bases between. This CDR3 is built from 16 residues. CDR3 sequence reads: CASSQDRGTSTDTQYF. CDR3 sequence (DNA): TGCGCCAGCAGCCAAGATCGCGGGACTAGCACAGATACGCAGTATTTT.

The V and J genes are TRBV6-1 and TRBJ2-2; 9 bases agree with TRBD2. J lost 1 base, V lost 2 bases, and 11 bases had no gene match. CDR1 is MNHNS and CDR2 is SASEGT in the germline V gene. The CDR3 is 19 residues long. The CDR3 protein is CASSERGGHSGGNTGELFF. The CDR3 coding sequence is TGTGCCAGCAGTGAAAGAGGGGGACATAGCGGGGGGAACACCGGGGAGCTGTTTTTT.

The V and J genes are TRBV7-9 and TRBJ2-1; D not certain. The CDR3 runs to 12 residues. The V end was cut by 3 bases, the J end by 8 bases, with 8 bases between. Germline V gene sequence: CDR1 SEHNR, CDR2 FQNEAQ (reference sequence). Here the CDR3 reads CASSFRVDEQFF. For the CDR3, the DNA is TGTGCCAGCAGCTTCCGAGTCGATGAGCAGTTCTTC.

V and J are TRBV30 and TRBJ2-1, with a tentative D call TRBD2 (6 bases). CDR1 is GTSNPN and CDR2 is SVGIG in the germline V gene (reference sequence). This CDR3 spans 14 amino acids. V dropped 4 bases and J dropped 9 bases, with 19 bases sitting between them. Written as DNA, the CDR3 is TGTGCCTGGATCACGCGGGGCAGGGTAGGTGAGCAGTTCTTC. Its translation is CAWITRGRVGEQFF.

This sequence joins TRBV6-1 and TRBJ2-5; D is possibly TRBD1 (5 bases). Per germline, CDR1 MNHNS and CDR2 SASEGT. Deletions cut 2 bases from V and 2 bases from J, with 12 bases between. The CDR3 extends over 15 amino acids. For the CDR3, the DNA is TGTGCCAGCAGTGAAATAGGCAGGGTACAAGAGACCCAGTACTTC. It specifies CASSEIGRVQETQYF.